This TCR beta chain comes out of a study of blood T cell repertoires in COVID-19. TCRdb keeps only in-frame clones here, not all; method: immunoSEQ multiplex PCR. The data hold 150,000 to 200,000 clones, with more than 75% observed a single time. The germline V and J ends were trimmed by 1 base and 4 bases, with 16 bases remaining between them. Germline V gene lookup returns CDR1 SGHAT and CDR2 FQNNGV. The length of the CDR3 is 16 residues. Sequencing was performed on PBMCs or T cells enriched from blood (not recorded which). The receptor was isolated from a woman in her 50s with acute COVID-19. The chain has TRBV11-2 and TRBJ1-2; TRBD1 might be the D (6 bases). The CDR3 loop is CASSLAGGGGIYGYTF. The CDR3 DNA reads TGTGCCAGCAGCTTAGCCGGGGGAGGGGGGATCTATGGCTACACCTTC.